The 5 T cell receptor beta chains reported below all come from one sample, sequenced in a study of cytomegalovirus exposure and HLA in healthy donors. The PCR employed 60 Vbeta primers together with 13 Jbeta primers. Data came from immunoSEQ multiplex PCR; TCRdb stores just in-frame clones and leaves some out. This table holds about 130,000 clones, over 60% found once. Sequencing was carried out using PBMCs. All receptors come from a woman aged 55-70 years in good health and CMV-seropositive.

The chain joins TRBV4-2 to TRBJ1-5; D call uncertain. The V gene lost 1 base and the J gene lost 0 bases, with 7 bases spanning the gap. CDR1 is LGHNA and CDR2 is YNFKEQ in the germline V gene. The CDR3 length is 15 residues. CDR3 bases: TGTGCCAGCAGCCAAGGACTGAATAGCAATCAGCCCCAGCATTTT. The encoded protein is CASSQGLNSNQPQHF.

This clone was picked up one time. The rearrangement joins TRBV5-1 to TRBJ2-5; TRBD2 agrees at 15 bases. The CDR3 contains 15 residues. Trimming cost V 4 bases and J 5 bases; bases outside gene matches: 3. CDR1 and CDR2 (germline): SGHRS, YFSETQ. The CDR3 bases are TGCGCCAGCAGCCACGGACTAGCGGGAGGGGAGACCCAGTACTTC. Encoded protein: CASSHGLAGGETQYF.

This chain joins TRBV4-2 and TRBJ2-5; perhaps TRBD1 as D (5 bases). There are 15 residues in the CDR3. Trimming cost V 1 base and J 4 bases, with 13 bases left between them. Per the germline V gene, CDR1 is LGHNA and CDR2 is YNFKEQ. The chain's CDR3 is CASSQGGVGRETQYF. CDR3 DNA sequence: TGTGCCAGCAGCCAAGGGGGCGTGGGGCGAGAGACCCAGTACTTC.

This sequence joins TRBV6-5 and TRBJ1-2; TRBD1 matches at 7 bases. Trimming removed 6 bases from V and 5 bases from J; junction bases left unmatched: 9. The CDR3 totals 14 residues. Germline V gives CDR1 MNHEY, CDR2 SVGAGI. For the CDR3, the DNA is TGTGCCAGCAGAACCCCGACAGGGCCGTATGGCTACACCTTC. It specifies CASRTPTGPYGYTF.

The chain recombines TRBV4-2 with TRBJ1-4, with D uncertain. There are 16 residues in the CDR3. Germline CDR1 reads LGHNA; CDR2 reads YNFKEQ. Deletions cut 3 bases from V and 0 bases from J, with 11 bases between. CDR3 protein: CASSHQVIATNEKLFF. CDR3 in DNA: TGTGCCAGCAGCCACCAAGTGATAGCAACTAATGAAAAACTGTTTTTT.